The sequence of this T cell receptor (beta chain) was determined in a study of T cell repertoires in cytomegalovirus infection. This CDR3 has 12 residues. V was pared by 1 base and J by 5 bases, with 8 bases between. CDR1 SQVTM and CDR2 ANQGSEA come from the germline V gene. MiXCR was run by TCRdb on the reads, yielding one entry per CDR3 protein. This table has a few hundred thousand distinct CDR3 sequences, 40% appearing once. Concerning this clonotype: Its antigen remains unknown.

The chain recombines TRBV29-1 with TRBJ2-5; tentatively, D is TRBD1 (5 bases). The material was cultured PBMCs, obtained from culture after CMV antigen stimulation. This receptor was obtained from a human donor in good health (CMV status not recorded). Some clones in this sample may be carry-over from other donors' samples. For the CDR3, the DNA is TGCAGCGTTGAAGGGGCAGGGGAGACCCAGTACTTC. Translated, it gives CSVEGAGETQYF. The whole variable domain, filled in from reference TRBV29-1 and TRBJ2-5, reads SAVISQKPSRDICQRGTSLTIQCQVDSQVTMMFWYRQQPGQSLTLIATANQGSEATYESGFVIDKFPISRPNLTFSTLTVSNMSPEDSSIYLCSVEGAGETQYFGPGTRLLVL.